This is a list of T cell receptor beta chains from one sample in a study of tumor-infiltrating lymphocytes in glioblastoma multiforme. TCRdb independently ran MiXCR on the multiplex PCR reads; one entry per CDR3 protein. The table records 15,000 to 20,000 distinct CDR3 sequences, about 70% of them present only once. The sequenced material came from peripheral blood. These receptor sequences come from a male donor with glioblastoma. The CDR3 runs from the conserved cysteine through the conserved F or W. Fields, in order: D gene, V gene, J gene, clone size, CDR3 protein, CDR3 DNA. A D gene is named only where the DNA matches it firmly. Rows may omit the clone size; those that give it use once, few, many or a size class.

TRBD1	TRBV5-1	TRBJ1-3	-	CASSVGQVASGNTIYF	TGCGCCAGCAGCGTTGGACAGGTGGCATCTGGAAACACCATATATTTT
-	TRBV11-2	TRBJ2-5	-	CASSPGQGGGTQYF	TGTGCCAGCAGCCCAGGACAGGGCGGGGGGACCCAGTACTTC
-	TRBV29-1	TRBJ1-5	many	CSVELGSNQPQHF	TGCAGCGTTGAGTTGGGGAGCAATCAGCCCCAGCATTTT
-	TRBV11-2	TRBJ2-7	many	CASSLDKGGRYEQYF	TGTGCCAGCAGCTTAGATAAGGGGGGGAGATACGAGCAGTACTTC
-	TRBV11-1	TRBJ2-7	-	CASLTAPSYEQYF	TGTGCCAGTTTGACTGCGCCCTCCTACGAGCAGTACTTC
TRBD2	TRBV11-2	TRBJ2-1	-	CASQREIGEQFF	TGTGCCAGCCAGCGGGAGATCGGTGAGCAGTTCTTC
-	TRBV29-1	TRBJ1-2	many	CSVEDPRHFPGYTF	TGCAGCGTTGAAGACCCCCGACATTTCCCTGGCTACACCTTC
-	TRBV11-3	TRBJ1-5	-	CASSLDPILGKGDKPQHF	TGTGCCAGCAGCTTAGATCCGATTCTAGGCAAGGGAGATAAGCCCCAGCATTTT
-	TRBV20-1	TRBJ1-5	once	CSALPGHGNRPQHF	TGCAGTGCCCTCCCAGGCCACGGAAACCGGCCTCAGCATTTT
TRBD1	TRBV29-1	TRBJ2-1	many	CSVVGQGTSHYNEQFF	TGCAGCGTTGTGGGACAGGGGACATCACACTACAATGAGCAGTTCTTC
TRBD2	TRBV11-3	TRBJ2-5	-	CASSPGTRGKETQYF	TGTGCCAGCAGCCCCGGGACTAGGGGAAAGGAGACCCAGTACTTC
-	TRBV11-2	TRBJ2-3	-	CASSSVAGKLGTQYF	TGTGCCAGCAGCTCCGTCGCGGGCAAACTCGGGACGCAGTATTTT
-	TRBV5-4	TRBJ2-7	many	CASSGTYEQYF	TGTGCCAGCAGCGGAACCTACGAGCAGTACTTC
-	TRBV11-2	TRBJ2-7	-	CSSRLRAHEQYF	TGTTCCAGCAGGTTACGAGCCCACGAGCAGTACTTC
TRBD2	TRBV11-2	TRBJ2-3	-	CASSSTMGSGTDTQYF	TGTGCCAGCAGCTCTACCATGGGTAGCGGGACAGATACGCAGTATTTT
-	TRBV29-1	TRBJ2-5	-	CSVDWWETKYF	TGCAGCGTCGACTGGTGGGAGACCAAGTACTTC
-	TRBV29-1	TRBJ2-1	-	CSSQAPPGYEQFF	TGCAGCTCCCAAGCTCCGCCGGGCTATGAGCAGTTCTTC
-	TRBV11-1	TRBJ2-7	-	CASSGWEREQYF	TGTGCCAGCAGCGGATGGGAGCGCGAGCAGTACTTC
TRBD2	TRBV29-1	TRBJ2-1	-	CSVEDRGGVLNEQFF	TGCAGCGTTGAAGATCGCGGGGGGGTACTCAATGAGCAGTTCTTC
TRBD2	TRBV11-2	TRBJ2-1	-	CASNSGLANEQFF	TGTGCCAGCAACTCGGGACTAGCGAATGAGCAGTTCTTC
TRBD1	TRBV6-1	TRBJ1-5	many	CASSSTGSNQPQHF	TGTGCCAGCAGTTCGACAGGGTCCAATCAGCCCCAGCATTTT
-	TRBV4-2	TRBJ1-5	-	CAISQESRQAGQPQHF	TGTGCCATCAGCCAAGAGTCCCGACAGGCTGGACAGCCCCAGCATTTT
-	TRBV11-2	TRBJ2-5	-	CTSSYSPSEVQYF	TGTACCAGCAGCTACAGCCCGAGTGAGGTCCAGTACTTC
-	TRBV10-3	TRBJ1-2	-	CAIGTSTNYGYTF	TGTGCCATAGGGACGTCCACTAACTATGGCTACACCTTT
-	TRBV29-1	TRBJ2-5	-	CSVDASWSVETQYF	TGCAGCGTTGATGCTAGCTGGAGCGTAGAGACCCAGTACTTC
-	TRBV6-2/TRBV6-3	TRBJ2-1	-	CASSYSAGTYNDQFF	TGTGCCAGCAGTTACTCTGCGGGTACCTACAATGACCAGTTCTTC
TRBD2	TRBV11-2	TRBJ2-2	-	CASGLVWGGARELFF	TGTGCCAGCGGCTTAGTATGGGGAGGGGCCAGGGAGCTGTTTTTT
TRBD2	TRBV5-4	TRBJ2-7	many	CASRASGRAVEQYF	TGTGCCAGCAGGGCTAGCGGGAGGGCCGTCGAGCAGTACTTC
-	TRBV20-1	TRBJ2-3	many	CSFGGETDTQYF	TGCAGCTTCGGCGGGGAGACAGATACGCAGTATTTT
-	TRBV11-1	TRBJ2-2	-	CASSPGVTGAVF	TGTGCCAGCAGCCCGGGGGTCACCGGAGCTGTTTTT
-	TRBV29-1	TRBJ1-1	many	CSVVGENTEAFF	TGCAGCGTTGTGGGGGAGAACACTGAAGCTTTCTTT
TRBD2	TRBV7-9	TRBJ2-5	-	CASTPASGEVGKTQYF	TGTGCCAGCACCCCGGCTAGCGGGGAGGTTGGGAAGACCCAGTACTTC
-	TRBV11-2	TRBJ2-3	-	CASSVSRSLPDTQYF	TGTGCCAGCAGCGTTAGCCGGAGCCTCCCAGATACTCAGTACTTT